This is a list of T cell receptor beta chains from one sample in a study of cytomegalovirus exposure and HLA in healthy donors. Method: immunoSEQ multiplex PCR; TCRdb's copy keeps in-frame clones and lacks some. The table records approximately 82,000 clones, 62% of them present only once. What was sequenced was PBMCs. The source of these receptors is a woman between 25 and 40 years old in good health and CMV-seropositive. CDR3s include the opening cysteine and the closing phenylalanine or tryptophan. D genes are given only for firm matches. Rows give clone size only sometimes, using once, few, many, or a class for an expanded clone.

>few|TRBJ1-4|TRBD1|TRBV5-1
TGCGCCAGCAGGGGACAGGGGGCGCCTAATGAAAAACTGTTTTTT
CASRGQGAPNEKLFF
>NA|TRBJ2-7|TRBD1|TRBV19
TGTGCCAGTAAGAGGGACAGGGGATCCTACGAGCAGTACTTC
CASKRDRGSYEQYF
>NA|TRBJ2-5|TRBD2|TRBV5-1
TGCGCCAGCAGCTTGGAGTCTACTAGCGGGGGGGGGACCCAGTACTTC
CASSLESTSGGGTQYF
>once|TRBJ1-6|TRBD1|TRBV7-2
TGTGCCAGCAGCTTAGTCTCGACAGGGAATTCACCCCTCCACTTT
CASSLVSTGNSPLHF
>few|TRBJ2-3|TRBD2|TRBV9
TGTGCCAGCAGCTTCCGGGGGGATAGCACAGATACGCAGTATTTT
CASSFRGDSTDTQYF
>NA|TRBJ1-4|TRBD1|TRBV4-2
TGTGCCAGCAGCCAAGGGGACAGGGATAATGAAAAACTGTTTTTT
CASSQGDRDNEKLFF
>NA|TRBJ1-2|TRBD1|TRBV10-3
TGTGCCATCAGGGGCGGGACAGGGGGAGGCTACACCTTC
CAIRGGTGGGYTF
>NA|TRBJ1-3|NA|TRBV9
TGTGCCAGCAGCGTAGCTGGGGGGGGAGGAAACACCATATATTTT
CASSVAGGGGNTIYF
>NA|TRBJ1-1|TRBD1|TRBV5-8
TGTGCCAGCAGCTGGGGGGACAGGTTGAACACTGAAGCTTTCTTT
CASSWGDRLNTEAFF
>NA|TRBJ1-1|NA|TRBV5-5
TGTGCCAGCAGCTTGGGTAGCCGGGGCACTGAAGCTTTCTTT
CASSLGSRGTEAFF
>NA|TRBJ2-2|NA|TRBV6-1
TGTGCCAGCAGTGGTCAGGGTGCCGGGGAGCTGTTTTTT
CASSGQGAGELFF
>NA|TRBJ1-3|NA|TRBV19
TGTGCCAGTAGTATTCTTGGAAACACCATATATTTT
CASSILGNTIYF
>few|TRBJ2-5|NA|TRBV5-1
TGCGCCAGCAGCTCGGGACACCAGCCGGAGACCCAGTACTTC
CASSSGHQPETQYF
>NA|TRBJ1-2|NA|TRBV19
TGTGCCAGTAGCCCATCCCCGGGGGGCAACTATGGCTACACCTTC
CASSPSPGGNYGYTF
>NA|TRBJ1-1|NA|TRBV2
TGTGCCAGCACTAAGGGGTGGAACACTGAAGCTTTCTTT
CASTKGWNTEAFF
>NA|TRBJ2-1|TRBD2|TRBV4-2
TGTGCCAGCAGCCAAGTCGGGACTAGCGGGGAACCCGCAAGTGAGCAGTTCTTC
CASSQVGTSGEPASEQFF
>few|TRBJ2-4|TRBD1|TRBV6-4
TGTGCCAGCAGCCGGGACAGTAGTGACATTCAGTACTTC
CASSRDSSDIQYF
>few|TRBJ2-7|NA|TRBV4-3
TGCGCCAGCAGCCAAGAGGGGACTCTTCCACCCCTCGAGCAGTACTTC
CASSQEGTLPPLEQYF
>NA|TRBJ1-2|TRBD1|TRBV6-5
TGTGCCAGCAAAAGGGACAGGGATAACTATGGCTACACCTTC
CASKRDRDNYGYTF
>NA|TRBJ2-3|NA|TRBV7-8
TGTGCCAGCAGCTTTTTCCAGGGCGGCACAGATACGCAGTATTTT
CASSFFQGGTDTQYF
>NA|TRBJ2-3|NA|TRBV5-6
TGTGCCGGTTCTACACAGGGAATAAGCATTACAGATACGCAGTATTTT
CAGSTQGISITDTQYF
>NA|TRBJ1-1|NA|TRBV13
TGTGCCAGCAGCTTAGAGGCCAGGCGTGAAGCTTTCTTT
CASSLEARREAFF
>NA|TRBJ2-1|TRBD1|TRBV5-1
TGCGCCAGCAGCTTAAGGGACAGGGGGCTCCAGTTCTTC
CASSLRDRGLQFF
>NA|TRBJ1-1|NA|TRBV14
TGTGCCAGCAGCTTGGGAGGGGGATATACTGAAGCTTTCTTT
CASSLGGGYTEAFF
>few|TRBJ2-5|NA|TRBV15
TGTGCCACCAGCAGAGATGTCTTCGAGACCCAGTACTTC
CATSRDVFETQYF
>NA|TRBJ1-1|TRBD1|TRBV7-9
TGTGCCAGCAGCTTTGGACAGGATAACACTGAAGCTTTCTTT
CASSFGQDNTEAFF
>NA|TRBJ1-6|NA|TRBV4-3
TGCGCCAGCAGCCAAAGTCCGAGCTCCTATAATTCACCCCTCCACTTT
CASSQSPSSYNSPLHF
>few|TRBJ2-2|TRBD1|TRBV10-2
TGCGCCAGCTCCGACAGGGGGGCAAGCGCGAACACCGGGGAGCTGTTTTTT
CASSDRGASANTGELFF
>NA|TRBJ2-1|NA|TRBV5-1
TGCGCCAGCAGCCAAGGGGACTTCTACAATGAGCAGTTCTTC
CASSQGDFYNEQFF
>few|TRBJ1-4|NA|TRBV5-1
TGCGCCAGCAGCTTGGGTACAACTAATGAAAAACTGTTTTTT
CASSLGTTNEKLFF
>NA|TRBJ1-6|NA|TRBV7-2
TGTGCCAGCAGCTTAGAGGGGCAGGGTGAATCACCCCTCCACTTT
CASSLEGQGESPLHF
>NA|TRBJ2-2|NA|TRBV28
TGTGCCAGCAGTCCCGTCACCGGGGAGCTGTTTTTT
CASSPVTGELFF
>few|TRBJ1-1|NA|TRBV4-2
TGTGCCAGCAGCCAACAGACAGAGAACACTGAAGCTTTCTTT
CASSQQTENTEAFF
>once|TRBJ2-2|TRBD2|TRBV5-4
TGTGCCAGCAGCTTGAGTCAGCGGGGACCCACCGGGGAGCTGTTTTTT
CASSLSQRGPTGELFF
>NA|TRBJ1-2|NA|TRBV5-4
TGTGCCAGCAGCTTCTCCTCTAACTATGGCTACACCTTC
CASSFSSNYGYTF
>NA|TRBJ1-5|NA|TRBV7-3
TGTGCCAGCAGCTTAATCCCCGGGCAGCCCCAGCATTTT
CASSLIPGQPQHF
>NA|TRBJ1-5|NA|TRBV4-2
TGTGCCAGCAGCCAAGAACCAGGGTTAAGCAATCAGCCCCAGCATTTT
CASSQEPGLSNQPQHF
>NA|TRBJ1-2|NA|TRBV4-2
TGTGCCAGCAGCCAAGATACAGGTTATGGCTACACCTTC
CASSQDTGYGYTF
>NA|TRBJ2-1|TRBD2|TRBV14
TGTGCCAGCAGCCAAAGTCTAGCGGGAAACAATGAGCAGTTCTTC
CASSQSLAGNNEQFF
>NA|TRBJ2-3|NA|TRBV5-6
TGTGCCAGCAGTCAAATTAGCACAGATACGCAGTATTTT
CASSQISTDTQYF
>NA|TRBJ1-2|NA|TRBV19
TGTGCCAGTAGTCGCGGGGGAGTAAACTATGGCTACACCTTC
CASSRGGVNYGYTF
>NA|TRBJ1-2|NA|TRBV14
TGTGCCAGCAGCCAAGACAGGGATCGTGGCTACACCTTC
CASSQDRDRGYTF
>NA|TRBJ2-3|TRBD2|TRBV5-6
TGTGCCAGCAGCCTAGCGGGGGGGCCGGATACGCAGTATTTT
CASSLAGGPDTQYF
>NA|TRBJ2-4|TRBD2|TRBV7-2
TGTGCCAGCAGCCTCCTAGGACGGGGGGAAAACATTCAATACTTC
CASSLLGRGENIQYF
>NA|TRBJ2-5|TRBD2|TRBV7-2
TGTGCCAGCAGCTTTGGCGGGGGATTGACTGGAGAGACCCAGTACTTC
CASSFGGGLTGETQYF
>NA|TRBJ2-1|TRBD1|TRBV4-1
TGCGCCAGCAGCCCGGGACAGTCCTCCTCCTACAATGAGCAGTTCTTC
CASSPGQSSSYNEQFF
>once|TRBJ1-1|NA|TRBV15
TGTGCCACCAGCAGAGGTATGAACACTGAAGCTTTCTTT
CATSRGMNTEAFF
>NA|TRBJ1-1|NA|TRBV5-1
TGCGCCAGCAGCGCAGGGACTGAAGCTTTCTTT
CASSAGTEAFF
>few|TRBJ1-1|NA|TRBV7-9
TGTGCCAGTAAAGGGGGTAACACTGAAGCTTTCTTT
CASKGGNTEAFF
>NA|TRBJ1-2|NA|TRBV15
TGTGCCACCAGCAGAGAAACAGCAGCCTTCTATGGCTACACCTTC
CATSRETAAFYGYTF
>NA|TRBJ1-1|NA|TRBV7-3
TGTGCCAGCAGCTTAGAATTCGGTAATGAAGCTTTCTTT
CASSLEFGNEAFF
>NA|TRBJ2-3|NA|TRBV12-2
TGTGCAAGTCGCTTAGCCCTAGCGGGGGTTCCGGATACGCAGTATTTT
CASRLALAGVPDTQYF
>few|TRBJ1-2|TRBD1|TRBV7-2
TGTGCCAGCAGCTTAAATCCAGGGGGTAACTATGGCTACACCTTC
CASSLNPGGNYGYTF
>NA|TRBJ2-3|NA|TRBV6-5
TGTGCCAGCAGTTTAATAGGAGAGACAGATACGCAGTATTTT
CASSLIGETDTQYF